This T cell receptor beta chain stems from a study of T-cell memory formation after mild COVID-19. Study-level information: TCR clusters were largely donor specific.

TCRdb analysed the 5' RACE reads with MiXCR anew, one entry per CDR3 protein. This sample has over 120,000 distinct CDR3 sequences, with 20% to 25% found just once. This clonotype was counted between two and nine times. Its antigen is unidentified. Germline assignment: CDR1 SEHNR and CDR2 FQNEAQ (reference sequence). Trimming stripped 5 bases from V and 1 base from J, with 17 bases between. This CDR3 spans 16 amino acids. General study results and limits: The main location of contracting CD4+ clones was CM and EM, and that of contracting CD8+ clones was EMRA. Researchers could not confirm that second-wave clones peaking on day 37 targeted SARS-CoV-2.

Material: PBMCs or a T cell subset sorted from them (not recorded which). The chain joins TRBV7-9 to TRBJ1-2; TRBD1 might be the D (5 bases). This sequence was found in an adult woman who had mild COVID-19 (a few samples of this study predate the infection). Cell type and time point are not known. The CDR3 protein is CASSGHLLSLNYGYTF. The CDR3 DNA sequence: TGTGCCAGCAGCGGACATCTCCTATCTCTTAACTATGGCTACACCTTC.